The 16 T cell receptor beta chains presented below share a single source sample, sequenced in a study of radiation and T cells in renal cell carcinoma. The assay was immunoSEQ multiplex PCR, and TCRdb's table has in-frame clones only and misses some. The profile shows 150,000 to 200,000 clones, less than 90% of them singletons. Time point reported: blood 4 weeks post-SBRT, at nephrectomy. The treatment is: 15 Gy SBRT to primary tumor, nephrectomy 4 weeks later. The sample here was blood, taken from a patient whose treatment included radiotherapy and nephrectomy. The receptors stem from a woman between 45 and 65 years old with renal cell carcinoma.

The V call is TRBV19, the J call TRBJ2-6; D is unclear. Germline CDR1 and CDR2: LNHDA and SQIVND (reference sequence). The CDR3 is 15 amino acids. The V end was cut by 7 bases, the J end by 1 base, with 11 bases between. In DNA, the CDR3 is TGTGCCAGTAACGATGACGGATCTGGGGCCAACGTCCTGACTTTC. It is translated as CASNDDGSGANVLTF. The full variable domain, its missing parts supplied by reference TRBV19 and TRBJ2-6, is DGGITQSPKYLFRKEGQNVTLSCEQNLNHDAMYWYRQDPGQGLRLIYYSQIVNDFQKGDIAEGYSVSREKKESFPLTVTSAQKNPTAFYLCASNDDGSGANVLTFGAGSRLTVL.

CDR3: CASSTGGGFSGYTF. For the CDR3, the DNA is TGTGCCAGCAGCACAGGTGGGGGCTTCTCTGGCTACACCTTC. This chain links TRBV5-5 with TRBJ1-2, with D maybe TRBD1 (6 bases). Germline CDR1 is SGHKS and CDR2 is YYEKEE (reference sequence). The CDR3 is made up of 14 amino acids. Trimming removed 4 bases from V and 7 bases from J, with 17 bases in between.

This clone was found many times. The chain employs TRBV21-1 and TRBJ1-5; no DNA check was done on the table's D call, TRBD1. TRBV21-1 is deemed a pseudogene. The CDR3 has 15 amino acids. The CDR3 sequence: CASSTRQNDNQPQHF. The CDR3 DNA follows: TGTGCCAGCAGCACTAGACAGAATGATAATCAGCCCCAGCATTTT.

V usage is TRBV27 and J usage is TRBJ2-3; D is possibly TRBD1 or TRBD2 (6 bases each). The CDR3 totals 16 residues. CDR1 and CDR2 (germline): MNHEY, SMNVEV (reference sequence). V was trimmed by 5 bases and J by 2 bases, leaving 17 bases between them. CDR3: CASSPGRGRNTDTQYF. Written as DNA, the CDR3 is TGTGCCAGCAGTCCCGGCCGGGGGCGGAACACAGATACGCAGTATTTT.

The V call is TRBV6-4, the J call TRBJ1-1, with TRBD1 as a possible D gene (5 bases). V dropped 6 bases and J dropped 1 base, with 12 bases sitting between them. Germline V gene sequence: CDR1 MRHNA, CDR2 SNTAGT. The CDR3 consists of 14 residues. CDR3 sequence (DNA): TGTGCCAGCAGCTCCGGGACGGAGAACACTGAAGCTTTCTTT. It is translated as CASSSGTENTEAFF.

V and J are TRBV5-1 and TRBJ2-3; D is unresolved. CDR3 length equals 14 residues. Germline CDR1 and CDR2: SGHRS and YFSETQ. V lost 0 bases to trimming and J lost 0 bases, with 5 bases between them. Here the CDR3 reads CASSLDASTDTQYF. As DNA, the CDR3 is TGCGCCAGCAGCTTGGATGCTAGCACAGATACGCAGTATTTT.

The rearrangement uses TRBV10-1 and TRBJ1-2, with D perhaps TRBD1 (5 bases). This CDR3 is 15 amino acids long. Germline V gene lookup returns CDR1 WNHNN and CDR2 SYGVQD (reference sequence). V lost 4 bases and J 3 bases, leaving 15 bases between the germline ends. The CDR3 sequence is CASSVGQDLDYGYTF. The CDR3 DNA reads TGCGCCAGCAGTGTGGGGCAGGATCTCGACTATGGCTACACCTTC.

This chain joins TRBV19 and TRBJ1-1; 7 nucleotides align to TRBD1. Trimming cost V 5 bases and J 3 bases; bases outside gene matches: 3. The germline V gene encodes CDR1 LNHDA and CDR2 SQIVND (reference sequence). The CDR3 covers 13 residues. The CDR3 DNA follows: TGTGCCAGTAGTCACACAGGGGACACTGAAGCTTTCTTT. It yields the protein CASSHTGDTEAFF.

V usage is TRBV30 and J usage is TRBJ2-3; either TRBD1 or TRBD2 may supply D (5 bases each). This CDR3 contains 14 residues. The V gene's germline CDR1 is GTSNPN and CDR2 SVGIG (reference sequence). The V gene lost 4 bases and the J gene lost 4 bases, with 15 bases spanning the gap. The CDR3 DNA sequence: TGTGCCTGGAAGGTGGGGCGAGGGGCAGATACGCAGTATTTT. It is translated as CAWKVGRGADTQYF.

This clone was seen just once. The gene calls are TRBV5-4 and TRBJ1-3, with TRBD1 identical over 12 bases. The CDR3 totals 16 residues. The germline V gene has CDR1 SGHNT and CDR2 YYREEE (reference sequence). With V trimmed by 3 bases and J by 4 bases, 5 bases remained unmatched. The CDR3 coding sequence is TGTGCCAGCAGCTCGGGACAGGGGGCGCGAGGAAACACCATATATTTT. Amino acid sequence: CASSSGQGARGNTIYF.

This chain joins TRBV5-8 and TRBJ2-5; D remains ambiguous. The CDR3 totals 11 residues. Trimming left V 2 bases short and J 2 bases short, with 1 base between. CDR1 SGHTS and CDR2 YDEGEE come from the germline V gene. The CDR3 nucleotides read TGTGCCAGCAGCTTTCAAGAGACCCAGTACTTC. It is translated as CASSFQETQYF.

The rearrangement links TRBV11-1 to TRBJ2-7; a weak D match, TRBD1 (7 bases). Germline-derived CDR1 and CDR2 are SGHAT and FQDESV (reference sequence). The length of the CDR3 is 16 residues. The germline V and J ends were trimmed by 5 bases and 0 bases, with 17 bases remaining between them. DNA of the CDR3: TGTGCCAGCAGCCGACTAGGACAGGTTTCCTCCTACGAGCAGTACTTC. Its translation is CASSRLGQVSSYEQYF.

The CDR3 loop reads CASSLEWQPPYEQYF. In DNA form, the CDR3 reads TGTGCCAGCAGCTTGGAATGGCAGCCCCCCTACGAGCAGTACTTC. This chain joins TRBV5-6 and TRBJ2-7; D uncertain. The CDR3 sequence is 15 residues long. V lost 0 bases and J 2 bases, leaving 12 bases between the germline ends. Germline V lookup: CDR1 SGHDT, CDR2 YYEEEE.

This chain uses TRBV19 with TRBJ2-6; weak D call: TRBD1 (5 bases). The CDR3 runs to 16 residues. Germline CDR1 LNHDA, CDR2 SQIVND (reference sequence). Trimming left V 3 bases short and J 0 bases short, with 9 bases between. Here the CDR3 DNA reads TGTGCCAGTAGTATGGGGCGCCTCTCTGGGGCCAACGTCCTGACTTTC. Amino acid sequence: CASSMGRLSGANVLTF.

V gene TRBV28 combines with J gene TRBJ2-3; D gene ambiguous. CDR3 length: 12 residues. Germline V gene data show CDR1 as MDHEN and CDR2 as SYDVKM. The V gene lost 8 bases and the J gene lost 3 bases, with 9 bases spanning the gap. CDR3 loop: CASASGTDTQYF. The CDR3 DNA reads as TGTGCCAGCGCCTCAGGTACAGATACGCAGTATTTT.

There are a few counts of this clone. The chain links TRBV5-1 to TRBJ1-1; 7 nucleotides match TRBD1. V was clipped by 0 bases and J by 0 bases; unmatched bases: 8. The germline V gene encodes CDR1 SGHRS and CDR2 YFSETQ. The CDR3 totals 17 residues. This chain's CDR3 is CASSLVTGTTMNTEAFF. CDR3 nucleotide sequence: TGCGCCAGCAGCTTGGTGACAGGGACTACCATGAACACTGAAGCTTTCTTT.